The 29 T cell receptor beta chains below come from one sample, sequenced in a study of shared clonotypes between healthy human individuals. Some clones are missing from TCRdb's copy, which holds only in-frame ones; the method was immunoSEQ multiplex PCR. Here the sample spans some 490,000 clones, about 85% being singletons. The sequencing input was PBMCs. The receptors were gathered from a woman between 40 and 55 years old in good health. Some clones in this sample may be carry-over from other donors' samples.

The chain couples TRBV11-1 to TRBJ2-1; D remains unclear. This CDR3 contains 13 residues. Germline V CDR1 and CDR2: SGHAT, FQDESV (reference sequence). The germline V and J ends were trimmed by 1 base and 7 bases, with 8 bases remaining between them. CDR3 sequence reads: CASSLETGNEQFF. CDR3 coding DNA: TGTGCCAGCAGCTTAGAAACTGGAAATGAGCAGTTCTTC.

This rearrangement joins TRBV19 to TRBJ2-5; TRBD1 is a possible D gene (6 bases). This CDR3 comprises 15 residues. From germline, CDR1 is LNHDA and CDR2 SQIVND (reference sequence). Trimming pared 6 bases from V and 2 bases from J, leaving 16 bases between. The CDR3 DNA reads as TGTGCCAGTAGCCCAGGGGTTGGTGGTCAAGAGACCCAGTACTTC. As protein: CASSPGVGGQETQYF.

This clone was counted only a few times. The V and J genes are TRBV6-6 and TRBJ2-7; tentatively, D is TRBD1 (6 bases). The CDR3 is 15 amino acids. Between the trimmed V and J ends, which lost 4 bases and 6 bases, there was a span of 19 bases. In germline, CDR1 is MNHNY, CDR2 SVGAGI (reference sequence). CDR3 nucleotides: TGTGCCAGCAGTTCAAACAGGGTTGGCCTTGGCGAGCAGTACTTC. Protein sequence: CASSSNRVGLGEQYF.

The V and J genes are TRBV20-1 and TRBJ2-7; a weak D match, TRBD2 (5 bases). Between the trimmed V and J ends, which lost 5 bases and 4 bases, there was a span of 9 bases. The length of the CDR3 is 11 residues. In germline, CDR1 is DFQATT, CDR2 SNEGSKA (reference sequence). The chain's CDR3 is CSAEGPYEQYF. CDR3 coding DNA: TGCAGTGCTGAGGGCCCATACGAGCAGTACTTC.

The gene calls are TRBV7-2 and TRBJ2-7; 8 bases fit TRBD2. CDR1 is SGHTA and CDR2 is FQGNSA in the germline V gene. V lost 4 bases, J lost 0 bases, and 2 bases stayed unmatched. CDR3 length: 14 amino acids. Here the CDR3 DNA reads TGTGCCAGCAGCTCTAGCGGGTTCTCCTACGAGCAGTACTTC. Amino acids: CASSSSGFSYEQYF.

The rearrangement joins TRBV7-2 to TRBJ2-7, with D possibly matching TRBD2 (6 bases). In germline, CDR1 is SGHTA, CDR2 FQGNSA. Trimming pared 1 base from V and 7 bases from J, leaving 17 bases between. The CDR3 runs 15 residues. CDR3 sequence: CASSLGTGSLREQYF. CDR3 sequence (DNA): TGTGCCAGCAGCTTAGGGACCGGGAGCTTGAGGGAGCAGTACTTC.

The chain has TRBV18 and TRBJ1-5; D may be TRBD1 (6 bases). Per the germline V gene, CDR1 is KGHSH and CDR2 is LQKENI. V was cut by 5 bases and J by 0 bases, with 11 bases left in between. The CDR3 length is 15 residues. DNA of the CDR3: TGTGCCAGCTCAGGGTCAGGGGATAGCAATCAGCCCCAGCATTTT. Its protein product is CASSGSGDSNQPQHF.

Worth noting for this clone: Other DNA sequences in the sample encode the same CDR3. The rearrangement links TRBV4-1 to TRBJ2-2; D ambiguous. The CDR3 sequence is 16 residues long. Between the trimmed V and J ends, which lost 0 bases and 0 bases, there was a span of 8 bases. Germline V gene data show CDR1 as MGHRA and CDR2 as YSYEKL. CDR3 protein: CASSQDGPTNTGELFF. As DNA, the CDR3 is TGCGCCAGCAGCCAAGATGGACCAACGAACACCGGGGAGCTGTTTTTT.

The chain employs TRBV11-2 and TRBJ2-5; D unresolved. This CDR3 has 14 amino acids. Germline CDR1 reads SGHAT; CDR2 reads FQNNGV. Trimming stripped 1 base from V and 7 bases from J, with 13 bases between. The CDR3 loop reads CASSLGLGSGTQYF. The CDR3 region has the DNA TGTGCCAGCAGCTTAGGTCTGGGCTCAGGGACCCAGTACTTC. Full variable domain (outside the CDR3, taken from reference TRBV11-2 and TRBJ2-5): EAGVAQSPRYKIIEKRQSVAFWCNPISGHATLYWYQQILGQGPKLLIQFQNNGVVDDSQLPKDRFSAERLKGVDSTLKIQPAKLEDSAVYLCASSLGLGSGTQYFGPGTRLLVL.

This clone was seen just once. The chain couples TRBV7-2 to TRBJ1-1; D unresolved. Per germline, CDR1 SGHTA and CDR2 FQGNSA. The CDR3 length is 16 residues. V lost 5 bases, J lost 0 bases, and 16 bases lay in between. CDR3 loop: CASSQLAGQLNTEAFF. In DNA form, the CDR3 reads TGTGCCAGCAGCCAACTCGCCGGTCAGCTGAACACTGAAGCTTTCTTT.

This clone was recorded once. This chain uses TRBV27 with TRBJ2-7; D may match TRBD1 or TRBD2 (5 bases each). The germline CDR1 and CDR2 sequences are MNHEY and SMNVEV (reference sequence). V lost 0 bases and J lost 3, with 15 bases in between. The CDR3 extends over 16 amino acids. This CDR3 is CASSLSRRGTVYEQYF. CDR3 nucleotides: TGTGCCAGCAGTTTATCGCGGCGAGGGACCGTCTACGAGCAGTACTTC.

The chain uses TRBV7-8 and TRBJ1-1; no clear D gene. There are 14 residues in the CDR3. The germline V and J ends were trimmed by 5 bases and 3 bases, with 13 bases remaining between them. The V gene's germline CDR1 is SGHVS and CDR2 FQNEAQ. The CDR3 protein is CASSTRTAYTEAFF. In DNA form, the CDR3 reads TGTGCCAGCAGCACCAGGACGGCCTACACTGAAGCTTTCTTT.

The genes are TRBV2 and TRBJ2-2, with TRBD2 matching 11 bases. V lost 8 bases to trimming and J lost 2 bases; unmatched junction nucleotides: 7. Germline-derived CDR1 and CDR2 are SNHLY and FYNNEI. This CDR3 contains 16 residues. The DNA for the CDR3 is TGTGCCAGCCAGGGGACTAGCGGAAGAAACACCGGGGAGCTGTTTTTT. Its translation: CASQGTSGRNTGELFF.

The V call is TRBV7-9, the J call TRBJ1-3; D not certain. CDR3 length equals 15 residues. Germline V CDR1 and CDR2: SEHNR, FQNEAQ (reference sequence). V gave up 4 bases and J gave up 0 bases, with 10 bases separating them. CDR3 DNA sequence: TGTGCCAGCAGCTCCACAGCAATCTCTGGAAACACCATATATTTT. Protein sequence: CASSSTAISGNTIYF.

The chain uses TRBV11-3 and TRBJ2-4; D remains ambiguous. The CDR3 has 9 amino acids. Trimming shortened V by 3 bases and J by 13 bases, and 4 bases separated the two germline ends. Germline V lookup: CDR1 SGHNT, CDR2 YENEEA. The CDR3 DNA is TGTGCCAGCAGCTTGTTCCAGTACTTC. This gives the protein CASSLFQYF.

The rearrangement uses TRBV6-1 and TRBJ2-7; D remains ambiguous. Trimming took off 6 bases at V and 3 bases at J, with 12 bases between the two ends. Germline V CDR1 and CDR2: MNHNS, SASEGT. The CDR3 has 13 amino acids. The DNA of the CDR3 is TGTGCCAGCAGGACCCCCGGAAACTACGAGCAGTACTTC. Translation: CASRTPGNYEQYF.

The V gene is TRBV11-3, the J gene TRBJ2-3; perhaps TRBD2 as D (6 bases). Trimming stripped 3 bases from V and 4 bases from J, with 11 bases between. The germline V gene encodes CDR1 SGHNT and CDR2 YENEEA. The CDR3 consists of 14 residues. In nucleotides, the CDR3 is TGTGCCAGCAGCTTGGGGGGTGTCGCAGATACGCAGTATTTT. Its translation: CASSLGGVADTQYF.

The chain uses TRBV5-4 and TRBJ1-2; D might be TRBD1 (5 bases). The length of the CDR3 is 14 residues. Trimming left V 1 base short and J 4 bases short, with 11 bases between. Germline CDR1 is SGHNT and CDR2 is YYREEE (reference sequence). The CDR3 loop is CASSLKGVTYGYTF. The CDR3 DNA sequence: TGTGCCAGCAGCTTGAAAGGGGTTACCTATGGCTACACCTTC.

A note on this clone: A read error may explain this, as a much larger clone is one base away. This sequence joins TRBV30 and TRBJ1-6; 7 bases are shared with TRBD1. This CDR3 is 16 amino acids long. The V segment lost 1 base and the J segment 7 bases; nucleotides outside the gene matches: 10. CDR1 is GTSNPN, CDR2 SVGIG, per germline (reference sequence). CDR3 loop: CAWSEIPGQRNSPLHF. The CDR3 DNA sequence: TGTGCCTGGAGTGAAATACCGGGACAGAGGAATTCACCCCTCCACTTT.

The chain joins TRBV2 to TRBJ2-4, with TRBD2 matching over 7 bases. Trimming took 6 bases from V and 3 from J; bases not matched to a gene: 8. There are 15 residues in the CDR3. CDR1 is SNHLY and CDR2 is FYNNEI in the germline V gene. The CDR3 bases are TGTGCCAGCAGGGTCCCGGGGGGAGGCAAAAACATTCAGTACTTC. Its translation is CASRVPGGGKNIQYF.

The V and J genes are TRBV7-9 and TRBJ1-3, with TRBD1 matching over 8 bases. After removal of 5 bases from V and 4 bases from J, the junction contained 4 bases not matched to a gene. CDR1 and CDR2 (germline): SEHNR, FQNEAQ (reference sequence). The CDR3 consists of 14 residues. CDR3 loop: CASSLTGAGNTIYF. The CDR3 region has the DNA TGTGCCAGCAGCCTGACAGGGGCGGGAAACACCATATATTTT.

The chain has TRBV7-2 and TRBJ2-7, with no clear D. The CDR3 loop spans 13 amino acids. V lost 5 bases to trimming and J lost 2 bases, with 10 bases between them. The V gene's germline CDR1 is SGHTA and CDR2 FQGNSA. In nucleotides, the CDR3 is TGTGCCAGCAGCGTCCTTCTAACCTACGAGCAGTACTTC. Translating it yields CASSVLLTYEQYF.

The V gene is TRBV4-1, the J gene TRBJ1-5, with 11 bases lining up with TRBD1. V shed 1 base and J 7 bases; nucleotides not matched to a gene: 0. Germline-derived CDR1 and CDR2 are MGHRA and YSYEKL. This CDR3 spans 14 amino acids. The CDR3 coding sequence is TGCGCCAGCAGCCAAGGGACAGGGGGCCAGCCCCAGCATTTT. Translating it yields CASSQGTGGQPQHF.

Of note for this clone: One end of the junction is discordant with germline, which a read error may explain. The J gene is TRBJ1-1, the V gene TRBV18, with D maybe TRBD1 (5 bases). Germline-derived CDR1 and CDR2 are KGHSH and LQKENI. This CDR3 region has 14 residues. The CDR3 reads CASSSGQSARVASF. The DNA of the CDR3 is TGTGCCAGCTCATCAGGGCAGTCGGCAAGGGTAGCTTCCTTT.

The chain links TRBV21-1 to TRBJ2-7; the table's D call TRBD2 went unverified against the DNA. TRBV21-1 is labeled a pseudogene. This CDR3 contains 18 residues. In DNA, the CDR3 is TGTGCCAGCAGCAAAGGGTTATCCAGCGGGAGGTCCTCCTACGAGCAGTACTTC. It codes for CASSKGLSSGRSSYEQYF.

In regard to this clone: A much larger clone lies one base from this, so it may be a read error. This chain joins TRBV5-4 and TRBJ2-2; tentatively, D is TRBD2 (6 bases). The CDR3 length is 15 residues. Trimming pared 4 bases from V and 6 bases from J, leaving 16 bases between. Germline V gene sequence: CDR1 SGHNT, CDR2 YYREEE (reference sequence). The CDR3 reads CASSRGTRDAGELFF. The CDR3 DNA sequence: TGTGCCAGCAGCCGAGGGACTCGAGACGCCGGGGAGCTGTTTTTT.

This chain connects TRBV28 to TRBJ1-5; D remains ambiguous. The V gene lost 7 bases and the J gene lost 1 base, with 11 bases spanning the gap. The CDR3 sequence is 14 residues long. The germline V gene has CDR1 MDHEN and CDR2 SYDVKM. For the CDR3, the DNA is TGTGCCAGCAAGGAGGGAGTGAGCAATCAGCCCCAGCATTTT. This codes for CASKEGVSNQPQHF. The entire variable domain, with the rest obtained from reference TRBV28 and TRBJ1-5, is as follows: DVKVTQSSRYLVKRTGEKVFLECVQDMDHENMFWYRQDPGLGLRLIYFSYDVKMKEKGDIPEGYSVSREKKERFSLILESASTNQTSMYLCASKEGVSNQPQHFGDGTRLSIL.

The chain carries TRBV18 and TRBJ2-1; D call uncertain. The CDR3 loop spans 15 amino acids. Germline V gene sequence: CDR1 KGHSH, CDR2 LQKENI. V was shortened by 7 bases and J by 1 base, with 14 bases between the two germline ends. The CDR3 sequence is CASYPGAGSYNEQFF. The CDR3 DNA reads TGTGCCAGCTATCCAGGTGCTGGGTCCTACAATGAGCAGTTCTTC.

The chain joins TRBV28 to TRBJ1-2; 7 nucleotides match TRBD1. The germline V gene has CDR1 MDHEN and CDR2 SYDVKM. This CDR3 has 14 amino acids. J was trimmed by 2 bases and V by 6 bases; bases with no gene match: 6. CDR3 in amino acids: CASSSGGMNYGYTF. The CDR3 DNA follows: TGTGCCAGCAGCTCAGGGGGTATGAACTATGGCTACACCTTC.